These T cell receptor beta chains were read from a single sample in a study of blood T cell repertoires in COVID-19. Measured with immunoSEQ multiplex PCR; TCRdb has only the in-frame clones, and not every one. The data show about 94,000 clones, with roughly four fifths seen just once and roughly 6.2% held by the top ten. The sequenced material came from peripheral blood. Receptor source: a man in his fifties or sixties with acute or convalescent COVID-19. CDR3s include the opening cysteine and the closing phenylalanine or tryptophan. Fields, in order: clone size, J gene, V gene, D gene, CDR3 protein, CDR3 DNA. D genes are given only for firm matches. Rows give clone size only sometimes, using once, few, many, or a class for an expanded clone.

NA TRBJ2-4 TRBV5-6 NA CASSLAPGLAKNIQYF TGTGCCAGCAGCTTGGCCCCGGGGTTAGCCAAAAACATTCAGTACTTC
NA TRBJ1-1 TRBV29-1 NA CSVAGRKAGTEAFF TGCAGCGTTGCTGGGCGAAAGGCGGGCACTGAAGCTTTCTTT
NA TRBJ2-5 TRBV24-1 TRBD1 CATVDRGPETQYF TGTGCCACCGTAGACAGGGGGCCAGAGACCCAGTACTTC
few TRBJ2-7 TRBV2 NA CASSTGRETYEQYF TGTGCCAGCAGTACCGGACGGGAAACCTACGAGCAGTACTTC
NA TRBJ2-5 TRBV5-1 NA CASSLGERRTQYF TGCGCCAGCAGCTTGGGAGAGAGGAGGACCCAGTACTTC
medium-sized TRBJ1-1 TRBV7-9 NA CASREGFTEAFF TGTGCCAGCCGGGAGGGATTCACTGAAGCTTTCTTT
NA TRBJ1-4 TRBV5-6 TRBD1 CASSLNRDRDINEKLFF TGTGCCAGCAGCTTAAACCGGGACAGGGACATTAATGAAAAACTGTTTTTT
NA TRBJ1-6 TRBV6-5 NA CASSYGSSYNSPLHF TGTGCCAGCAGTTACGGGAGCTCCTATAATTCACCCCTCCACTTT
NA TRBJ2-3 TRBV24-1 NA CATSDSRPGEADTQYF TGTGCCACCAGTGATTCTAGGCCCGGAGAAGCAGATACGCAGTATTTT
NA TRBJ2-2 TRBV2 NA CASSEARGQGIGELFF TGTGCCAGCAGTGAAGCGCGTGGGCAGGGGATCGGGGAGCTGTTTTTT
NA TRBJ1-1 TRBV7-2 NA CASTLGGYMNTEAFF TGTGCCAGCACCTTGGGGGGGTATATGAACACTGAAGCTTTCTTT
few TRBJ2-1 TRBV7-9 NA CASSHYNYNEQFF TGTGCCAGCAGCCACTACAACTACAATGAGCAGTTCTTC
once TRBJ2-1 TRBV4-3 TRBD2 CASSQAAGSNEQFF TGCGCCAGCAGCCAAGCAGCGGGGAGCAATGAGCAGTTCTTC
NA TRBJ1-2 TRBV6-6 TRBD1 CASSRDSGNYGYTF TGTGCCAGCAGTCGGGACAGCGGTAACTATGGCTACACCTTC
NA TRBJ1-3 TRBV30 TRBD1 CAWNPGQAGNTIYF TGTGCCTGGAATCCGGGACAGGCTGGAAACACCATATATTTT
NA TRBJ1-1 TRBV2 NA CASMTGLTSGTEAFF TGTGCCAGCATGACCGGATTAACCTCAGGCACTGAAGCTTTCTTT
NA TRBJ1-6 TRBV19 NA CASKAGFNSPLHF TGTGCCAGTAAAGCAGGGTTTAATTCACCCCTCCACTTT
NA TRBJ2-5 TRBV7-3 TRBD2 CASSPGRRGAGETQYF TGTGCCAGCAGCCCCGGGCGGCGGGGGGCCGGGGAGACCCAGTACTTC
NA TRBJ2-7 TRBV14 NA CASSQGLGAASYEQYF TGTGCCAGCAGCCAAGGGTTAGGGGCGGCCTCCTACGAGCAGTACTTC
NA TRBJ1-1 TRBV9 NA CASSPEGEAFF TGTGCCAGCAGCCCGGAGGGTGAAGCTTTCTTT
NA TRBJ2-5 TRBV25-1 NA CASRETGPETQYF TGTGCCAGCAGGGAAACAGGGCCAGAGACCCAGTACTTC
NA TRBJ2-7 TRBV2 TRBD1 CASKDRDIYEQYF TGTGCCAGCAAGGACAGGGATATATACGAGCAGTACTTC
few TRBJ1-1 TRBV9 NA CASSVDFRTEAFF TGTGCCAGCAGCGTAGATTTTCGGACTGAAGCTTTCTTT
NA TRBJ2-1 TRBV11-3 TRBD1 CASSLGQGDEQFF TGTGCCAGCAGCTTAGGACAGGGCGATGAGCAGTTCTTC
NA TRBJ1-1 TRBV2 NA CASTLSEAGTEAFF TGTGCCAGCACCCTGTCAGAGGCTGGGACTGAAGCTTTCTTT
once TRBJ1-1 TRBV29-1 NA CSVRGGRNTEAFF TGCAGCGTTAGAGGAGGGCGGAACACTGAAGCTTTCTTT
NA TRBJ2-1 TRBV4-1 NA CASSQDQQGYMYNEQFF TGCGCCAGCAGCCAAGATCAGCAGGGGTACATGTACAATGAGCAGTTCTTC
NA TRBJ1-2 TRBV9 TRBD1 CASSGTGEAYGYTF TGTGCCAGCAGCGGGACAGGGGAGGCCTATGGCTACACCTTC
NA TRBJ2-7 TRBV6-2/TRBV6-3 TRBD1 CASSYPTGTYEQYF TGTGCCAGCAGTTACCCGACAGGGACCTACGAGCAGTACTTC
once TRBJ2-7 TRBV3-1/TRBV3-2 TRBD1 CASSPGQGYEQYF TGTGCCAGCAGCCCCGGACAGGGCTACGAGCAGTACTTC
NA TRBJ1-5 TRBV6-1 NA CASSEGGPGGNQPQHF TGTGCCAGCAGTGAAGGGGGGCCTGGGGGCAATCAGCCCCAGCATTTT
NA TRBJ2-4 TRBV19 TRBD2 CASSIVTSGGAGNIQYF TGTGCCAGTAGTATAGTGACTAGCGGGGGGGCCGGAAACATTCAGTACTTC
once TRBJ2-1 TRBV10-3 TRBD1 CAISVGGTGFNEQFF TGTGCCATCAGTGTAGGGGGGACAGGGTTCAATGAGCAGTTCTTC
NA TRBJ2-5 TRBV5-4 NA CASSSNRDISQGTQYF TGTGCCAGCAGCTCCAACCGGGACATATCTCAAGGGACCCAGTACTTC
NA TRBJ2-3 TRBV9 TRBD1 CASSADRVFADTQYF TGTGCCAGCAGCGCGGACAGGGTATTTGCAGATACGCAGTATTTT
NA TRBJ1-2 TRBV30 NA CAWYHPSRGPWGYTF TGTGCCTGGTACCATCCTTCTAGGGGCCCCTGGGGCTACACCTTC
NA TRBJ1-1 TRBV7-2 NA CASSFRAGFENTEAFF TGTGCCAGCAGCTTTAGGGCAGGGTTTGAGAACACTGAAGCTTTCTTT
NA TRBJ2-3 TRBV24-1 NA CATSDLQAGSFSTDTQYF TGTGCCACCAGTGATTTGCAGGCAGGTTCATTTAGCACAGATACGCAGTATTTT
NA TRBJ1-4 TRBV30 TRBD1 CAWRFDRGANEKLFF TGTGCCTGGAGGTTCGACAGGGGAGCTAATGAAAAACTGTTTTTT
NA TRBJ1-2 TRBV10-3 NA CAISESTREVYSGNYGYTF TGTGCCATCAGTGAGTCGACTCGGGAGGTTTACTCCGGCAACTATGGCTACACCTTC
NA TRBJ1-3 TRBV29-1 NA CSVEDSFSGNTIYF TGCAGCGTCGAGGACTCCTTCTCTGGAAACACCATATATTTT
NA TRBJ1-2 TRBV29-1 NA CSVHQRGYGYTF TGCAGCGTTCATCAGCGAGGCTATGGCTACACCTTC
NA TRBJ2-1 TRBV2 NA CASSVNEQFF TGTGCCAGCAGTGTAAATGAGCAGTTCTTC
once TRBJ2-2 TRBV24-1 NA CATSDLPEANTGELFF TGTGCCACCAGTGATTTGCCAGAAGCGAACACCGGGGAGCTGTTTTTT
NA TRBJ2-2 TRBV10-3 NA CAISDRETNTGELFF TGTGCCATCAGTGACAGGGAAACGAACACCGGGGAGCTGTTTTTT
few TRBJ1-2 TRBV19 TRBD1 CASSMGPQGAGGYTF TGTGCCAGTAGTATGGGTCCGCAGGGGGCTGGTGGCTACACCTTC
NA TRBJ2-7 TRBV11-1 TRBD2 CASSGAGGYEQYF TGTGCCAGCAGCGGGGCGGGGGGCTACGAGCAGTACTTC
NA TRBJ2-1 TRBV14 TRBD2 CASSQERSGGAYNEQFF TGTGCCAGCAGCCAAGAGCGGAGCGGGGGGGCCTATAATGAGCAGTTCTTC
NA TRBJ2-2 TRBV5-1 NA CASSFWAGANTGELFF TGCGCCAGCAGCTTTTGGGCAGGGGCGAACACCGGGGAGCTGTTTTTT
NA TRBJ1-2 TRBV25-1 NA CASSEYGANYGYTF TGTGCCAGCAGTGAATACGGAGCTAACTATGGCTACACCTTC
once TRBJ1-2 TRBV27 NA CASSLYGRADGYTF TGTGCCAGCAGTTTATACGGCAGGGCAGATGGCTACACCTTC
few TRBJ2-7 TRBV5-1 TRBD1 CASSGQASSYEQYF TGCGCCAGCTCCGGACAGGCCAGCTCCTACGAGCAGTACTTC
NA TRBJ1-2 TRBV28 NA CASSFSQGNYGYTF TGTGCCAGCAGTTTTAGTCAGGGAAACTATGGCTACACCTTC
NA TRBJ2-1 TRBV7-2 NA CASSLAAISNEQFF TGTGCCAGCAGCTTAGCAGCCATTTCCAATGAGCAGTTCTTC